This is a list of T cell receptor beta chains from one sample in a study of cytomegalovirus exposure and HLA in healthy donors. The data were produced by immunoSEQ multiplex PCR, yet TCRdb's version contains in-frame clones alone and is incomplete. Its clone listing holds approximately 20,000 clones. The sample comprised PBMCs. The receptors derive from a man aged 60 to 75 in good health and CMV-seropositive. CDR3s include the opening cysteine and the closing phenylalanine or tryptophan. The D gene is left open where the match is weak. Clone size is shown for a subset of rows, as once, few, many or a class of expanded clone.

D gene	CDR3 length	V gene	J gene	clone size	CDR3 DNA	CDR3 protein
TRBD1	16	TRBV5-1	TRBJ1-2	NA	TGCGCCAGCAGCGACCGGGACAGGGGGCATGACTATGGCTACACCTTC	CASSDRDRGHDYGYTF
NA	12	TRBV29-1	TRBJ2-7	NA	TGCAGCGTTGGGACACCTCCCTACGAGCAGTACTTC	CSVGTPPYEQYF
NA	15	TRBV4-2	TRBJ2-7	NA	TGTGCCAGCAGCCAAGATGGGCGGGACGCCTACGAGCAGTACTTC	CASSQDGRDAYEQYF
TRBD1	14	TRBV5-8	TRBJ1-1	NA	TGTGCCAGCAGCCCCGGGACAGAGAACACTGAAGCTTTCTTT	CASSPGTENTEAFF
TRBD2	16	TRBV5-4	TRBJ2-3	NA	TGTGCCAGCAGCATAGGACTAGCGGGGATAACAGATACGCAGTATTTT	CASSIGLAGITDTQYF
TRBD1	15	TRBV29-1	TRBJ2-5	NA	TGCAGCGTTGAAAGGGACAGGGGGCTCCGAGAGACCCAGTACTTC	CSVERDRGLRETQYF
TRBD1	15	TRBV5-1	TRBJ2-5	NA	TGCGCCAGCAGCTTGGGATCTGCAGGGGGCGAGACCCAGTACTTC	CASSLGSAGGETQYF
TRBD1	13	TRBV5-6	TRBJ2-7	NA	TGTGCCAGCAGCTTGGACAGGGGGAACGAGCAGTACTTC	CASSLDRGNEQYF
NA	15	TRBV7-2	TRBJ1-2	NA	TGTGCCAGCAGCTTTAGGACGGGGGCTAACTATGGCTACACCTTC	CASSFRTGANYGYTF
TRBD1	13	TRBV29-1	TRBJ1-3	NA	TGCAGCGTTGTCTGGGACAGTGGAAACACCATATATTTT	CSVVWDSGNTIYF
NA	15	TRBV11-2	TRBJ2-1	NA	TGTGCCAGCAGCTTAGCACCAGGGTTCAACAATGAGCAGTTCTTC	CASSLAPGFNNEQFF
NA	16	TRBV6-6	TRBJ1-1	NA	TGTGCCAGCAGTTACGGCCAGGGAACTTCGAACACTGAAGCTTTCTTT	CASSYGQGTSNTEAFF
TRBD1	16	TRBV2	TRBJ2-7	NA	TGTGCCAGCAGTGAAGCGCCGGCGACAGGGGTTCGGGAGCAGTACTTC	CASSEAPATGVREQYF
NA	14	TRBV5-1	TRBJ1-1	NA	TGCGCCAGCAGCTTGGTAGAGTCCTCATATGAAGCTTTCTTT	CASSLVESSYEAFF
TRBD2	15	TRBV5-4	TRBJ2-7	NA	TGTGCCAGCAGCACCTCGACTAGCGGGTTTTACGAGCAGTACTTC	CASSTSTSGFYEQYF
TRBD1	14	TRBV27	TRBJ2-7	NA	TGTGCCAGCAGTTTGGGGACAGGAGCCTACGAGCAGTACTTC	CASSLGTGAYEQYF
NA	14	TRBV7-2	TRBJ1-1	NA	TGTGCCAGCAGCTTTCGACGGGTGAACACTGAAGCTTTCTTT	CASSFRRVNTEAFF
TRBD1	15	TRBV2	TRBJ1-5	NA	TGTGCCAGCAGTGCGGCCAAGGGGGCGAATCAGCCCCAGCATTTT	CASSAAKGANQPQHF
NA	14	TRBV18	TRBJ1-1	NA	TGTGCCAGCTCACCCGGGACATGGAACACTGAAGCTTTCTTT	CASSPGTWNTEAFF
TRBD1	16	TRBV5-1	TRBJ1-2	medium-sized	TGCGCCAGCAGCTTGGATGGGGACAGGGATGTAGGAGGCTACACCTTC	CASSLDGDRDVGGYTF
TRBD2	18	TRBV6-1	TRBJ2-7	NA	TGTGCCAGCAGTGAAATTTCGGGTTCTGCGGGAGCAAACTACGAGCAGTACTTC	CASSEISGSAGANYEQYF
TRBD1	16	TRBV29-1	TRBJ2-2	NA	TGCAGCGCTAAGACAGGGGGGTTAGCGGGCGCCGGGGAGCTGTTTTTT	CSAKTGGLAGAGELFF
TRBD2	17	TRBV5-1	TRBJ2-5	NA	TGCGCCAGCAGCTTTTACCTTCATGGGGGGGACGGGGAGACCCAGTACTTC	CASSFYLHGGDGETQYF
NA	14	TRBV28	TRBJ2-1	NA	TGTGCCACCGATCAGGCAGACCCGGCCAATGAGCAGTTCTTC	CATDQADPANEQFF
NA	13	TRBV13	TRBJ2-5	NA	TGTGCCAGCAGCCCGGACAGTCAAGAGACCCAGTACTTC	CASSPDSQETQYF
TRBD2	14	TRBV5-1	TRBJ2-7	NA	TGCGCCAGCAGCGGGCGGGGGAGCCCCTACGAGCAGTACTTC	CASSGRGSPYEQYF
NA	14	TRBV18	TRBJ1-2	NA	TGTGCCAGCTCACCTGCCAGGATGCCGGCTGGCTACACCTTC	CASSPARMPAGYTF
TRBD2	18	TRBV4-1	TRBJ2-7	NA	TGCGCCAGCAGCCAAGAGAACTTCGTAGCGGGAGCCGCCTACGAGCAGTACTTC	CASSQENFVAGAAYEQYF
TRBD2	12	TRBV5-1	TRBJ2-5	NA	TGCGCCAGCCGGGGGGATGGGGAGACCCAGTACTTC	CASRGDGETQYF
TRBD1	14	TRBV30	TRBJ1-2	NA	TGTGCCTGGAGTGTAGGACAGGGGGCACGGGGCTACACCTTC	CAWSVGQGARGYTF
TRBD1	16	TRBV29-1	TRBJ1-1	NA	TGCAGCGTTGACACTCGGACAGGGGAAGTGAGGACTGAAGCTTTCTTT	CSVDTRTGEVRTEAFF
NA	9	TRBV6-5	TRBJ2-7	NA	TGTGCCAGCCCCCCGGCAGACAACTTC	CASPPADNF
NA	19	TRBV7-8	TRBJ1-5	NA	TGTGCCAGCAGCTTAATCTTTTTACCGGACAGCTATAGCAATCAGCCCCAGCATTTT	CASSLIFLPDSYSNQPQHF
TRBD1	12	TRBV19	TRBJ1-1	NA	TGTGCCAGTAGTATTAGGACAGGCGGAGCTTTCTTT	CASSIRTGGAFF
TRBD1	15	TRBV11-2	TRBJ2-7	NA	TGTGCCAGCAGCCCAGGGACAGGGTCATCCTACGAGCAGTACTTC	CASSPGTGSSYEQYF
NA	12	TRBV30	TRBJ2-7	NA	TGTGCCTGGAGTGTACAGACCTACGAGCAGTACTTC	CAWSVQTYEQYF
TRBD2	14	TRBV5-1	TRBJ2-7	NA	TGCGCCAGCAGCTTGTTTGTGGGAGGGGAGGGAAAGTACTTC	CASSLFVGGEGKYF
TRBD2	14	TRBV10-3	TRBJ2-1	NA	TGTGCCATCAGTGAACTAGCGGGAGTAGTGGGGCAGTTCTTC	CAISELAGVVGQFF
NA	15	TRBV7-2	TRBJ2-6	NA	TGTGCCAGCAGCTTGGCCTTATCTGGGGCCAACGTCCTGACTTTC	CASSLALSGANVLTF
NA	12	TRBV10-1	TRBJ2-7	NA	TGCGCCAGCAGTGATTTCCTCTACGAGCAGTACTTC	CASSDFLYEQYF
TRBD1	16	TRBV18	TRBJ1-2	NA	TGTGCCAGCTCACCACCGAGGACAGGGGGGATCTATGGCTACACCTTC	CASSPPRTGGIYGYTF
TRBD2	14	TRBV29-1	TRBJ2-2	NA	TGCAGCGCACTAGCGGGAGGGGAGAACGGGGAGCTGTTTTTT	CSALAGGENGELFF
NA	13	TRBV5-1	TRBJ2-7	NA	TGCGCCAGCAGGGCCGCTTTAGCCGGGGAGCAGTACTTC	CASRAALAGEQYF
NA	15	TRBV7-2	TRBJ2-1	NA	TGTGCCAGCAGCTTAACCTTCAGGGGCGGCAATGAGCAGTTCTTC	CASSLTFRGGNEQFF
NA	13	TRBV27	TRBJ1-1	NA	TGTGCCAGCAGTTTGGGGGGGAACACTGAAGCTTTCTTT	CASSLGGNTEAFF
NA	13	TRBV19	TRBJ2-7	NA	TGTGCCAGTAGACCAGCGGCCTCCTACGAGCAGTACTTC	CASRPAASYEQYF
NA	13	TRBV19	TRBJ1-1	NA	TGTGCCAGTAGTATAGTAGCCCACACTGAAGCTTTCTTT	CASSIVAHTEAFF
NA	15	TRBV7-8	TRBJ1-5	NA	TGTGCCAGCAGCTTAGGTCAGGGGTACAATCAGCCCCAGCATTTT	CASSLGQGYNQPQHF
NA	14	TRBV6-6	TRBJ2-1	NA	TGTGCCAGCAGCCTACCAGGGGTTGACAATGAGCAGTTCTTC	CASSLPGVDNEQFF
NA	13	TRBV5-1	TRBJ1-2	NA	TGCGCCAGCAGCTTGGGGCAGGTCTATGGCTACACCTTC	CASSLGQVYGYTF
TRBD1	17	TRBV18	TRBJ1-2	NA	TGTGCCAGCTCACCACCCGGGACAGGGAGTCCCCCCCTTGGCTACACCTTC	CASSPPGTGSPPLGYTF
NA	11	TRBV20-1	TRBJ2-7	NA	TGCAGTGCGTTAGGGAGCTACGAGCAGTACTTC	CSALGSYEQYF
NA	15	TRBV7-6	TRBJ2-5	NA	TGTGCCAGCAGCTTAGATTTGGCCTTTCAAGAGACCCAGTACTTC	CASSLDLAFQETQYF